The 5 T cell receptor beta chains below all came from one sample that was sequenced in a study of cytomegalovirus exposure and HLA in healthy donors (dated by TCRdb to 2016 to 2017). Libraries came from the immunoSEQ multiplex PCR assay. A mixture of 60 forward primers for TCR Vbeta segments and 13 reverse primers for TCR Jbeta segments was used in the multiplex PCR. Imported from immuneACCESS, the table was reduced by TCRdb to in-frame sequences with V and J called. These copies leave out some clones; in studies compared against another copy, an unresolved V gene accounts for under half, and the cause of the remainder is not known. The sample has 110,000 to 150,000 clones on record, about 80% of them singletons. The top ten clones comprise roughly 2.2% of the sample. The source material was PBMCs. The receptors were gathered from a man younger than 40 in good health and CMV-seronegative.

The chain carries TRBV19 and TRBJ1-2; maybe TRBD1 (5 bases). CDR3 length equals 16 residues. Germline-derived CDR1 and CDR2 are LNHDA and SQIVND (reference sequence). Trimming cost V 7 bases and J 6 bases, with 24 bases left between them. CDR3 sequence (DNA): TGTGCCAGTACCGAACTCGGGCGGCAGGGTAAGGATGGCTACACCTTC. It yields the protein CASTELGRQGKDGYTF.

The DNA of the CDR3 is TGTGCCAGCAGTTCCGGGACAGGGGAAGGCGAGCAGTACTTC. It translates to CASSSGTGEGEQYF. The gene calls are TRBV6-5 and TRBJ2-5, with 10 bases fitting TRBD1. The J call may be wrong; the DNA end is better matched by TRBJ2-7. CDR3 length: 14 amino acids. The germline CDR1 and CDR2 sequences are MNHEY and SVGAGI.

This chain joins TRBV5-6 and TRBJ2-5; 8 bases line up with TRBD2. CDR3 size: 14 residues. The germline gives CDR1 SGHDT, CDR2 YYEEEE. Unmatched junction bases numbered 4, after V lost 2 bases and J lost 4 bases. The DNA for the CDR3 is TGTGCCAGCAGCTTAGCGGGAGTGGGAGAGACCCAGTACTTC. Its translation is CASSLAGVGETQYF. Drawing the rest from reference TRBV5-6 and TRBJ2-5, the complete variable domain is DAGVTQSPTHLIKTRGQQVTLRCSPKSGHDTVSWYQQALGQGPQFIFQYYEEEERQRGNFPDRFSGHQFPNYSSELNVNALLLGDSALYLCASSLAGVGETQYFGPGTRLLVL.

The chain joins TRBV27 to TRBJ1-3, with 11 nucleotides matching TRBD1. The J segment lost 0 bases and the V segment lost 0 bases, leaving 10 bases of the junction unmatched. CDR1 and CDR2 (germline): MNHEY, SMNVEV (reference sequence). This CDR3 comprises 20 residues. CDR3 nucleotide sequence: TGTGCCAGCAGTTTATCGAGAGGACTCGGACAGGGGGCCTCTGGAAACACCATATATTTT. As protein: CASSLSRGLGQGASGNTIYF.

This chain uses TRBV2 with TRBJ2-1, with 12 bases that match TRBD2. The trim removed 6 bases at V and 12 bases at J, leaving 9 bases unmatched. The CDR3 consists of 14 residues. Germline CDR1 and CDR2: SNHLY and FYNNEI. CDR3: CASRGGLAGLGQFF. The DNA of the CDR3 is TGTGCCAGCAGGGGGGGACTAGCGGGTCTTGGGCAGTTCTTC.